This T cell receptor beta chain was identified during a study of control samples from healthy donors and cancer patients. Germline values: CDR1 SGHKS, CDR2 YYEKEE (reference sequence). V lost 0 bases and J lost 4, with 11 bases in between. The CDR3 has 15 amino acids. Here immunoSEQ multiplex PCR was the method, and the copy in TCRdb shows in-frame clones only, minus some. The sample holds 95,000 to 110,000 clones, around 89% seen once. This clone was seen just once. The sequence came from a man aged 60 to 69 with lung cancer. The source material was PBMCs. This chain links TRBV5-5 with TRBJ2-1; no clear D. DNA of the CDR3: TGTGCCAGCAGCTTGGCCTATACGTCATACAATGAGCAGTTCTTC. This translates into CASSLAYTSYNEQFF.